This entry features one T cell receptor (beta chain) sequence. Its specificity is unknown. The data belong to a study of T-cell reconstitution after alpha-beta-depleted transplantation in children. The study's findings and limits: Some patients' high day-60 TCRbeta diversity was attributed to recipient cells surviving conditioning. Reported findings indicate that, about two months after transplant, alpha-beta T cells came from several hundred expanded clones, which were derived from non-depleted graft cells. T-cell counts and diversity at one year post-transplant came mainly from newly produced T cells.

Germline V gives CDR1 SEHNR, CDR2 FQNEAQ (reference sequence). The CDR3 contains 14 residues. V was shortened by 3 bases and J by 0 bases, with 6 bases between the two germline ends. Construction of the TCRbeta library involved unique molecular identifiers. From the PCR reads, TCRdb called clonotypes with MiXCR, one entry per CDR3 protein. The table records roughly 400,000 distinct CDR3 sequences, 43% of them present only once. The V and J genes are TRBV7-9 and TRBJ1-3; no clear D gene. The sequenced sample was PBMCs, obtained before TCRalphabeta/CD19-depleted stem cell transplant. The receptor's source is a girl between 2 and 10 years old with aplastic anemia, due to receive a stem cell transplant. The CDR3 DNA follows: TGTGCCAGCAGCTTGAGTATCTCTGGAAACACCATATATTTT. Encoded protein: CASSLSISGNTIYF.